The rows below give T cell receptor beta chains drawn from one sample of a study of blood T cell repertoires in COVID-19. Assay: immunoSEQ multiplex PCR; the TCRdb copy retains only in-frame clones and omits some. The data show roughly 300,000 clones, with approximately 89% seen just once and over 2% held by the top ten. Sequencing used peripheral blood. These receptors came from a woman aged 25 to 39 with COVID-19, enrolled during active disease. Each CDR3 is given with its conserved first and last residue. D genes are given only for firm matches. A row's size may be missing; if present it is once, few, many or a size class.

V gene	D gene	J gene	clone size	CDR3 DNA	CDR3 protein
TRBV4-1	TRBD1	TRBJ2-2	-	TGCGCCAGTAAAGGTCCGGGACAGGGATTCGGCGGGGAGCTGTTTTTT	CASKGPGQGFGGELFF
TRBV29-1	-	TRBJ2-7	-	TGCAGCGTTGCCGGGGAGTCCTACGAGCAGTACTTC	CSVAGESYEQYF
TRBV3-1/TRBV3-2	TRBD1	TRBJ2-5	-	TGTGCCAGCAGCCAAGTAGGGACAGACCCATGGGAGACCCAGTACTTC	CASSQVGTDPWETQYF
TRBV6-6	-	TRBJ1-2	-	TGTGCCAGCAGTGACACGGCTAACTATGGCTACACCTTC	CASSDTANYGYTF
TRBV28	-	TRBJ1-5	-	TGTGCCAGCGGGGGCTGGTTTGGATCTTTAGAGACCCAGCATTTT	CASGGWFGSLETQHF
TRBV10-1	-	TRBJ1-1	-	TGCGCCAGCAGTGAGTCGTCAGGACAAGGAGCTTTCTTT	CASSESSGQGAFF
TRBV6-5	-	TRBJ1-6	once	TGTGCCAGCAGTCCCAGCCGGGAAAATTCACCCCTCCACTTT	CASSPSRENSPLHF
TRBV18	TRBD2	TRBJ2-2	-	TGTGCCAGCTCCCCCGGGACTAGCGGGAGGACCGGGGAGCTGTTTTTT	CASSPGTSGRTGELFF
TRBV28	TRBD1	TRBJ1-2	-	TGTGCCACCTCGACAACATCGACAGGGGTGGTTGGCTACACCTTC	CATSTTSTGVVGYTF
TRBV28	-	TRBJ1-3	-	TGTGCCAGCAGTTTCTCCGACAGGAGCTCTGGAAACACCATATATTTT	CASSFSDRSSGNTIYF
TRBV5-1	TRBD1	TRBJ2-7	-	TGCGCCAGCAGCCCCAGGACAGGGTTCGAGCAGTACTTC	CASSPRTGFEQYF
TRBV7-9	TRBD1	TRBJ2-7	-	TGTGCCAGCAGCATCGGGACAGTATACGAGCAGTACTTC	CASSIGTVYEQYF
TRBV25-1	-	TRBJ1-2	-	TGTGCCAGCAGGTCGGGACTCGAAAATGGCTACACCTTC	CASRSGLENGYTF
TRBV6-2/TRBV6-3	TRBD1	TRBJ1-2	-	TGTGCCAGCAGTTCAACAGGGGCCGACCAGGCCCGAACCCTCTATGGCTACACCTTC	CASSSTGADQARTLYGYTF
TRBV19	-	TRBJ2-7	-	TGTGCCAGTAGTATGGGGACACCTTCCTACGAGCAGTACTTC	CASSMGTPSYEQYF
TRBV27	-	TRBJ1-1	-	TGTGCCAGCAGTTTATTTCGGAGCACTGAAGCTTTCTTT	CASSLFRSTEAFF
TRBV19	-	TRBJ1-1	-	TGTGCCAGTACCATGAACACTGAAGCTTTCTTT	CASTMNTEAFF
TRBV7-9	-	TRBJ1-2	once	TGTGCCAGCAGCAAGGAGGGGAGGAGCGGCTACACCTTC	CASSKEGRSGYTF
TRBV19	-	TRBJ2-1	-	TGTGCCAGTAGTATCCAACAGGGACCCGAGCAGTTCTTC	CASSIQQGPEQFF
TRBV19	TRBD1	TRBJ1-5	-	TGTGCCACCAAAAGGACAGGGTATAGCAATCAGCCCCAGCATTTT	CATKRTGYSNQPQHF
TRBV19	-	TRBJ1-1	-	TGTGCCAGTAGTATTAAATCAGGGCAGGCGAACACTGAAGCTTTCTTT	CASSIKSGQANTEAFF
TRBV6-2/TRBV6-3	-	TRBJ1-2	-	TGTGCCAGCAGTTTCTTGTGGGACACCAACTATGGCTACACCTTC	CASSFLWDTNYGYTF
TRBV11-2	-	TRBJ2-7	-	TGTGCCAGCAGCTTATGGACTGTCTACGAGCAGTACTTC	CASSLWTVYEQYF
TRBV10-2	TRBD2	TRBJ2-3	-	TGCGCCAGCATCGGGACTAGCGGGATCACAGATACGCAGTATTTT	CASIGTSGITDTQYF
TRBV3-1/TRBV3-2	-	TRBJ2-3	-	TGTGCCAGCAGCGATGGACTTTACACAGATACGCAGTATTTT	CASSDGLYTDTQYF
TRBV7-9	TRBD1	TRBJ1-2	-	TGTGCCAGCAGCCAGGGACAGAAGATTAACTATGGCTACACCTTC	CASSQGQKINYGYTF
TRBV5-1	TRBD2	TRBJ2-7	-	TGCGCCAGCAGCTTGTTAACTAGCGGGAGAGGCTCGATCTCCTACGAGCAGTACTTC	CASSLLTSGRGSISYEQYF
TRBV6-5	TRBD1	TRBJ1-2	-	TGTGCCAGCAGTTACACAGGACAGGGGGGTGGCTACACCTTC	CASSYTGQGGGYTF
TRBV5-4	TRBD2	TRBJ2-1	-	TGTGCCAGCAGCTTGTCTAGCGGGAGGAGAAACAATGAGCAGTTCTTC	CASSLSSGRRNNEQFF
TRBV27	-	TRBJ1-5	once	TGTGCCAGCAGCCTGGACAGTCGTCAGCCCCAGCATTTT	CASSLDSRQPQHF
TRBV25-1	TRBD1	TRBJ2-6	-	TGTGCCAGCAGTGCGACAGGGGCTGGGGCCAACGTCCTGACTTTC	CASSATGAGANVLTF
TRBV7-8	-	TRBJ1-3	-	TGTGCCAGCAGCTTAGACGGTTTCTCTGGAAACACCATATATTTT	CASSLDGFSGNTIYF
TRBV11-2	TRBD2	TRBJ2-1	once	TGTGCCAGCAGCGCGGGACTAGCGGGATTCCATGAGCAGTTCTTC	CASSAGLAGFHEQFF
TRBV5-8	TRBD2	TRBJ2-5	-	TGTGCCAGCAGCTTCAGGACTAGCGGGAGTGGAGAGACCCAGTACTTC	CASSFRTSGSGETQYF
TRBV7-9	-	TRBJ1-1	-	TGTGCCAGCAGCTTAGGGACAGACGAAGCTTTCTTT	CASSLGTDEAFF
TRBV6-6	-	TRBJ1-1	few	TGTGCCAGCAGTTTGGGGAGGGGGAACACTGAAGCTTTCTTT	CASSLGRGNTEAFF
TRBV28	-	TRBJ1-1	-	TGTGCCAGCAGTTTAAAATATGTGGGGGCCACTGAAGCTTTCTTT	CASSLKYVGATEAFF
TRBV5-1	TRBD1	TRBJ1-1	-	TGCGCCAGCAGCTTGGAAGGGACAGGGCAAGCTTTCTTT	CASSLEGTGQAFF
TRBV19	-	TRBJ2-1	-	TGTGCCAGTAGTGGGCTAGCGACCTACAATGAGCAGTTCTTC	CASSGLATYNEQFF
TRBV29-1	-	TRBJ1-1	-	TGCAGCGTTCACGATGGGAGCACTGAAGCTTTCTTT	CSVHDGSTEAFF
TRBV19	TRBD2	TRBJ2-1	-	TGTGCCAGTAGTATTTCTGCGGGAGGGTCCTACAATGAGCAGTTCTTC	CASSISAGGSYNEQFF
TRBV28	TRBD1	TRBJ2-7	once	TGTGCCAGCAGTTTACCAGGGGGAAGAGGCTACGAGCAGTACTTC	CASSLPGGRGYEQYF
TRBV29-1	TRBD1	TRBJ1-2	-	TGCAGCGTTGAGCAGGGGGCAGAGATCTATGGCTACACCTTC	CSVEQGAEIYGYTF
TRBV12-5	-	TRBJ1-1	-	TGTGCTAGTCTTTATCAACAGGGAAACACTGAAGCTTTCTTT	CASLYQQGNTEAFF
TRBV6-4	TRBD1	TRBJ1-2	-	TGTGCCAGCAGTAGAGAGGCGGGACAGGGGGGCTACACCTTC	CASSREAGQGGYTF
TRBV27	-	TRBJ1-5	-	TGTGCCAGCAGTCCGGGAGGAGACAGAGATAATCAGCCCCAGCATTTT	CASSPGGDRDNQPQHF
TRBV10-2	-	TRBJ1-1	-	TGCGCCAGCAGTGATCTATTCCACACTGAAGCTTTCTTT	CASSDLFHTEAFF
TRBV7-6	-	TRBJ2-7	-	TGTGCCAGCAGCTTAGGCGGGAACTACGAGCAGTACTTC	CASSLGGNYEQYF
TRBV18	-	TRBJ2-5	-	TGTGCCAGCTCCCTCTTAACGGGAGCGTGGGAGACCCAGTACTTC	CASSLLTGAWETQYF
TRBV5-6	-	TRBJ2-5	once	TGTGCCAGCAGCGGCCCGGGACTTCAAGAGACCCAGTACTTC	CASSGPGLQETQYF